What follows are 30 T cell receptor beta chains derived from one specimen sequenced in a study of neurological immune-mediated disorders. TCRdb fed the 5' RACE reads into MiXCR, producing one record per CDR3 protein. The table has over 60,000 distinct CDR3 sequences, 5% to 6% seen once. Specimen: PBMCs. The source of these receptors is a woman in her twenties or thirties with multiple sclerosis.

This clonotype occurred many times. V is TRBV4-1 and J is TRBJ2-1, with D possibly being TRBD2 (5 bases). Germline-derived CDR1 and CDR2 are MGHRA and YSYEKL. The germline V and J ends were trimmed by 1 base and 4 bases, with 14 bases remaining between them. This CDR3 contains 16 residues. The CDR3 sequence is CASSQAFTDYYNEQFF. DNA of the CDR3: TGCGCCAGCAGCCAAGCTTTTACCGACTATTACAATGAGCAGTTCTTC.

Concerning this clonotype itself: One base away lies a much larger clone, so this may be a sequencing read error. J is TRBJ1-1 and V is TRBV5-1; D unclear. This CDR3 contains 12 residues. Germline V gene data show CDR1 as SGHRS and CDR2 as YFSETQ. CDR3 in DNA: TGCGACAGCAGCTTGAGTGATAGGGAGTATCTCTTT. Translation: CDSSLSDREYLF.

At least ten counts were recorded for this clonotype. V and J are TRBV20-1 and TRBJ1-4; a possible D gene is TRBD1 (5 bases). The V end lost 6 bases, the J end lost 9 bases, and 11 bases lay between the germline ends. Germline-derived CDR1 and CDR2 are DFQATT and SNEGSKA (reference sequence). The CDR3 sequence is 11 residues long. This CDR3 is CSALKGKKLFF. CDR3 nucleotide sequence: TGCAGTGCCCTAAAGGGGAAAAAACTGTTTTTT.

This clonotype was detected a few times. The rearrangement uses TRBV5-5 and TRBJ1-1, with a weak D call TRBD1 (5 bases). V lost 1 base to trimming and J lost 4 bases, with 11 bases between them. Germline V gene data show CDR1 as SGHKS and CDR2 as YYEKEE (reference sequence). The CDR3 runs 14 residues. This CDR3 reads CASSLRGRATEAFF. As DNA, the CDR3 is TGTGCCAGCAGCTTGAGGGGAAGAGCCACTGAAGCTTTCTTT.

This clonotype was detected ten times or more. V and J are TRBV15 and TRBJ2-7; TRBD2 agrees at 13 bases. V shed 2 bases, J shed 1 base, and the junction held 11 bases outside the gene matches. The CDR3 contains 19 residues. Germline CDR1 is LNHNV and CDR2 is YYDKDF (reference sequence). The DNA for the CDR3 is TGTGCCACCAGCAGATGGGGTCAGGGACTAGCGGGAACTTCCTACGAGCAGTACTTC. It translates to CATSRWGQGLAGTSYEQYF.

This clonotype appeared a few times. V usage is TRBV12-3 or TRBV12-4 and J usage is TRBJ2-1; 7 nucleotides line up with TRBD1. CDR3 length equals 14 residues. V lost 10 bases to trimming and J lost 5 bases; unmatched junction nucleotides: 11. This CDR3 is CAMAKWTGNNEQFF. Written as DNA, the CDR3 is TGTGCCATGGCAAAATGGACAGGCAACAATGAGCAGTTCTTC.

This clonotype was recorded many times. The chain has TRBV29-1 and TRBJ2-1, with D perhaps matching TRBD2 (5 bases). The germline CDR1 and CDR2 sequences are SQVTM and ANQGSEA. The V end lost 8 bases, the J end lost 10 bases, and 15 bases lay between the germline ends. The CDR3 is made up of 11 amino acids. CDR3 bases: TGCAGCCCAAGGGTGGGCGGGGAGCAGTTCTTC. Translation gives CSPRVGGEQFF.

Many counts were recorded for this clonotype. This sequence joins TRBV5-5 and TRBJ1-4; D is uncertain. The CDR3 length is 15 residues. Germline V CDR1 and CDR2: SGHKS, YYEKEE (reference sequence). Deletions cut 3 bases from V and 0 bases from J, with 9 bases between. The CDR3 sequence: CASSYGPATNEKLFF. The CDR3 DNA is TGTGCCAGCAGCTATGGACCGGCAACTAATGAAAAACTGTTTTTT.

The sample holds many counts of this clonotype. The chain has TRBV12-3 or TRBV12-4 and TRBJ2-7; D ambiguous. This CDR3 comprises 12 residues. V lost 10 bases and J lost 5, with 15 bases in between. The CDR3, as DNA: TGTGCCACCCCCATACAGACTCACGAGCAGTACGTC. Its translation: CATPIQTHEQYV.

This chain joins TRBV12-3 or TRBV12-4 and TRBJ2-7, with unresolved D. Trimming took 1 base from V and 2 from J, leaving 6 bases between them. The CDR3 is 13 amino acids. CDR3 DNA: TGTGCCAGCAGTTTAGAGATTACCTACGAGCAGTACGTC. Translated: CASSLEITYEQYV.

This clonotype appeared many times. This chain uses TRBV20-1 with TRBJ2-3, with TRBD2 matching over 7 bases. The J segment lost 1 base and the V segment lost 1 base, leaving 14 bases of the junction unmatched. The CDR3 sequence is 18 residues long. Germline-derived CDR1 and CDR2 are DFQATT and SNEGSKA (reference sequence). CDR3 region: CSARVIDRREPRTDTQYF. The CDR3 DNA reads as TGCAGTGCTAGAGTCATCGATAGGCGGGAGCCTCGCACAGATACGCAGTATTTT.

Notes on this clonotype: A much larger clone sits a single nucleotide away, making a read error possible. The chain carries TRBV29-1 and TRBJ2-5; 7 bases are shared with TRBD2. The germline CDR1 and CDR2 sequences are SQVTM and ANQGSEA. The CDR3 length is 12 residues. This CDR3 is CSVVSLAENQYF. The CDR3 DNA sequence: TGCAGCGTTGTTAGTCTAGCGGAGAACCAGTACTTC.

This clonotype was picked up many times. The chain joins TRBV5-1 to TRBJ1-1; 9 bases agree with TRBD1. CDR1 and CDR2 from the germline V gene are SGHRS and YFSETQ. V lost 4 bases, J lost 5 bases, and 6 bases stayed unmatched. CDR3 size: 14 residues. The CDR3 is CASSIGTGWTEAFF. The DNA of the CDR3 is TGCGCCAGCAGCATCGGGACAGGGTGGACTGAAGCTTTCTTT.

This clonotype was counted ten times or more. V and J are TRBV20-1 and TRBJ2-5; D is unclear. Germline assignment: CDR1 DFQATT and CDR2 SNEGSKA (reference sequence). V shed 4 bases and J shed 2 bases, with 20 bases lying between them. The CDR3 has 16 amino acids. CDR3: CSATSTLRRAQETQYF. In DNA form, the CDR3 reads TGCAGTGCTACCAGCACCCTCCGTAGGGCTCAAGAGACCCAGTACTTC.

This clonotype was counted many times. The rearrangement links TRBV7-2 to TRBJ2-3; tentative D call: TRBD2 (6 bases). The CDR3 is 16 residues long. Trimming stripped 1 base from V and 3 bases from J, with 14 bases between. The germline gives CDR1 SGHTA, CDR2 FQGNSA. DNA for the CDR3: TGTGCCAGCAGCTTAGGAGCGGGTCGTGGGACAGATACGCAGTATTTT. This codes for CASSLGAGRGTDTQYF.

This clonotype was counted many times. The rearrangement links TRBV4-1 to TRBJ2-4; D gene unclear. Germline V gene sequence: CDR1 MGHRA, CDR2 YSYEKL. The CDR3 is 12 residues long. Trimming removed 0 bases at V and 9 bases at J, with 6 bases between. The CDR3 sequence: CASSQDRGIQYF. CDR3 coding DNA: TGCGCCAGCAGCCAAGATAGAGGCATTCAGTACTTC.

This clonotype was counted ten times or more. The chain is built from TRBV20-1 and TRBJ1-5; D possibly corresponds to TRBD1 (5 bases). Trimming removed 6 bases at V and 2 bases at J, with 11 bases between. CDR1 and CDR2 from the germline V gene are DFQATT and SNEGSKA (reference sequence). The CDR3 covers 13 residues. In DNA form, the CDR3 reads TGCAGTGCGACTAGGGGAGGCAATCAGCCCCAGCATTTT. Translating it yields CSATRGGNQPQHF.

This clonotype appeared many times. The chain employs TRBV2 and TRBJ1-2; D is ambiguous. Germline values: CDR1 SNHLY, CDR2 FYNNEI. The V and J ends lost 9 bases and 7 bases respectively, with 12 bases between them. The CDR3 consists of 11 residues. CDR3 nucleotides: TGTGCCAGTAGAAGGTTTACTGGCTACACCTTC. Its protein is CASRRFTGYTF.

The chain is built from TRBV2 and TRBJ2-2; D gene unclear. CDR1 SNHLY and CDR2 FYNNEI come from the germline V gene. With 5 bases removed from V and 5 bases from J, the gap between germline ends came to 9 bases. The CDR3 totals 13 residues. In nucleotides, the CDR3 is TGTGCCAGCAGTCATAGTGAGACCGGGGAGCTGTTTTTT. Protein product: CASSHSETGELFF.

This clonotype was recorded many times. V gene TRBV20-1 combines with J gene TRBJ1-6; tentative D call: TRBD1 (5 bases). This CDR3 is built from 14 residues. The V end lost 5 bases, the J end lost 7 bases, and 15 bases lay between the germline ends. Germline assignment: CDR1 DFQATT and CDR2 SNEGSKA (reference sequence). The CDR3 loop is CSAFTGTANSPLHF. Written as DNA, the CDR3 is TGCAGTGCTTTTACCGGGACGGCGAATTCACCCCTCCACTTT.

This clonotype was observed at least ten times. This rearrangement joins TRBV5-1 to TRBJ2-2; 8 nucleotides agree with TRBD1. V shed 0 bases, J shed 3 bases, and the junction held 1 base outside the gene matches. The CDR3 sequence is 15 residues long. Germline assignment: CDR1 SGHRS and CDR2 YFSETQ. The chain's CDR3 is CASSLAGGDTGELFF. The CDR3 bases are TGCGCCAGCAGCTTGGCAGGGGGCGACACCGGGGAGCTGTTTTTT.

The chain has TRBV5-4 and TRBJ2-1; 9 nucleotides match TRBD2. Germline V CDR1 and CDR2: SGHNT, YYREEE (reference sequence). The CDR3 extends over 20 amino acids. V gave up 0 bases and J gave up 6 bases; unmatched junction bases: 19. The chain's CDR3 is CASSLGLFGGREQLLNEQFF. In DNA form, the CDR3 reads TGTGCCAGCAGCTTGGGGTTATTCGGCGGGAGGGAACAATTGCTCAATGAGCAGTTCTTC.

There are a few counts of this clonotype. This chain connects TRBV11-2 to TRBJ1-1; 8 positions match TRBD1. The ends lost 5 bases at V and 4 bases at J; junction bases unmatched: 12. There are 16 residues in the CDR3. The germline V gene has CDR1 SGHAT and CDR2 FQNNGV. CDR3: CASSQRTGMYRTEAFF. The CDR3 nucleotides read TGTGCCAGCAGCCAAAGGACAGGGATGTATCGCACTGAAGCTTTCTTT.

This clonotype was seen repeatedly, ten times or more. V is TRBV20-1 and J is TRBJ1-2; 7 positions match TRBD1. The CDR3 consists of 15 residues. V dropped 3 bases and J dropped 4; count of bases not matched to a gene: 11. Per the germline V gene, CDR1 is DFQATT and CDR2 is SNEGSKA (reference sequence). The CDR3 DNA reads as TGCAGTGCTAGGCGCGAGTGGGGGACAGCCTATGGCTACACCTTC. This codes for CSARREWGTAYGYTF.

This clonotype was seen at least ten times. The chain uses TRBV20-1 and TRBJ2-2, with 11 nucleotides matching TRBD2. Trimming cost V 0 bases and J 5 bases; bases outside gene matches: 8. This CDR3 spans 17 amino acids. Germline V gene lookup returns CDR1 DFQATT and CDR2 SNEGSKA (reference sequence). The CDR3 protein is CSARDGSGGARTGELFF. The CDR3 coding sequence is TGCAGTGCTAGAGACGGTAGCGGGGGGGCAAGAACCGGGGAGCTGTTTTTT.

This clonotype was seen many times. CDR3 loop: CSARATGITGELFF. In DNA form, the CDR3 reads TGCAGTGCTAGAGCGACAGGGATTACCGGGGAGCTGTTTTTT. The chain recombines TRBV20-1 with TRBJ2-2; 7 bases fit TRBD1. Germline CDR1 and CDR2: DFQATT and SNEGSKA (reference sequence). This CDR3 has 14 residues. The J segment lost 5 bases and the V segment lost 1 base, leaving 4 bases of the junction unmatched.

This clonotype was counted at least ten times. The chain combines TRBV12-3 or TRBV12-4 with TRBJ1-1, with D perhaps matching TRBD1 (5 bases). The CDR3 extends over 14 amino acids. Trimming took off 2 bases at V and 1 base at J, with 8 bases between the two ends. The CDR3 loop is CASSLTGPNTEAFF. The DNA of the CDR3 is TGTGCCAGCAGTTTAACAGGACCGAACACTGAAGCTTTCTTT.

This clonotype was recorded at least ten times. J is TRBJ2-3 and V is TRBV5-1; maybe TRBD2 (7 bases). CDR1 is SGHRS and CDR2 is YFSETQ in the germline V gene. The CDR3 sequence is 14 residues long. Trimming removed 4 bases from V and 6 bases from J, with 15 bases in between. CDR3 sequence: CASSGGGKDDTQYF. The CDR3 DNA follows: TGCGCCAGCAGCGGGGGGGGCAAGGATGATACGCAGTATTTT.

The rearrangement links TRBV29-1 to TRBJ1-2, with 9 bases that match TRBD1. CDR1 SQVTM and CDR2 ANQGSEA come from the germline V gene. V gave up 4 bases and J gave up 1 base; unmatched junction bases: 1. This CDR3 is built from 13 residues. CDR3 in DNA: TGCAGCGTTGGGGGACAGGGTAACTATGGCTACACCTTC. The encoded protein is CSVGGQGNYGYTF.

This clonotype has a handful of counts. At one boundary the junction diverges from the germline segment, which might be a read error. The chain couples TRBV5-1 to TRBJ2-6; D perhaps matches TRBD1 (5 bases). Per the germline V gene, CDR1 is SGHRS and CDR2 is YFSETQ. The CDR3 covers 15 residues. CDR3 sequence: CDSSPPDSGAKVLTF. In DNA, the CDR3 is TGCGACAGCAGCCCGCCCGACTCTGGGGCCAAAGTCCTGACTTTC.